This TCR beta chain was captured in a study of CD8+CD57+ T cells in acquired aplastic anemia. Study-level background: The study obtained an average of around 2.9 ug of DNA from sorted CD4+ and CD8+ cells. Healthy-donor CD4+ cells averaged roughly 10.8 million reads. Whole-study results and caveats: No significant difference in CD8+ Simpson's diversity was found between patients and controls. In common between the patients and the controls were twenty-nine CD8+ CDR3 sequences.

The template for TCR beta VDJ and CDR3 sequence profiling was genomic DNA. TCRdb re-derived calls from the reads in MiXCR, one entry per CDR3 protein. The sample yields about 210,000 distinct CDR3 sequences, approximately 35% seen once. Comments on this clonotype: The antigen remains unidentified. Given a much more abundant clone one base away, this may be a read error.

The CDR3 is made up of 11 amino acids. Material: sorted CD4+, CD8+, or CD8+CD57+ T cells (not recorded which) from PBMCs. The TCR originated in a human donor in good health, serving as a control. This chain uses TRBV12-3 or TRBV12-4 with TRBJ2-5; no clear D gene. CDR3 nucleotides: TGTGCCGGCAGTTTTTACGAGACCCAGTACTTC. Its translation: CAGSFYETQYF.